These 13 T cell receptor beta chains were sequenced from one sample in a study of blood T cell repertoires in COVID-19. Assay: immunoSEQ multiplex PCR; the TCRdb copy retains only in-frame clones and omits some. The sample comprises 150,000 to 200,000 clones, 60% to 80% of which are singletons, and about 18% rests with the top ten. The sequenced sample was PBMCs or T cells enriched from blood (not recorded which). The receptor source for this set is a woman aged 50 to 60 who had recovered from COVID-19.

The gene calls are TRBV2 and TRBJ1-2; no definite D call. The ends were cut back, 4 bases at V and 8 bases at J, with 17 bases in the middle. In germline, CDR1 is SNHLY, CDR2 FYNNEI. The CDR3 contains 14 residues. The CDR3 DNA sequence: TGTGCCAGCAGTGCTTGGCAGAGGGTCGTCGGCTACACCTTC. Its protein product is CASSAWQRVVGYTF.

This clone has just a few counts. The chain is built from TRBV28 and TRBJ2-2; TRBD1 aligns across 7 bases. Losses at the gene ends were 8 bases for V and 7 bases for J; bases not matched to a gene: 13. There are 15 residues in the CDR3. Germline V gene data show CDR1 as MDHEN and CDR2 as SYDVKM. DNA for the CDR3: TGTGCCAGCTGCTCATGGGACAGAAATGGCGGGGAGCTGTTTTTT. Translating it yields CASCSWDRNGGELFF.

This chain connects TRBV18 to TRBJ2-7; unclear D gene. CDR1 is KGHSH and CDR2 is LQKENI in the germline V gene. The CDR3 has 14 amino acids. V dropped 4 bases and J dropped 3 bases, with 13 bases sitting between them. Here the CDR3 DNA reads TGTGCCAGCTCACTGAACAGCCAAATCTACGAGCAGTACTTC. Amino acid sequence: CASSLNSQIYEQYF.

The chain uses TRBV28 and TRBJ1-2, with D possibly being TRBD1 (6 bases). The V end was cut by 2 bases, the J end by 8 bases, with 12 bases between. Germline V gives CDR1 MDHEN, CDR2 SYDVKM. The CDR3 extends over 13 amino acids. The DNA of the CDR3 is TGTGCCAGCAGTTTAATGGGGGCGCGGGGCTACACCTTC. Its translation is CASSLMGARGYTF.

This clone has only a few counts. The chain is built from TRBV11-2 and TRBJ2-3; D is perhaps TRBD2 (6 bases). The CDR3 has 14 residues. The germline V gene encodes CDR1 SGHAT and CDR2 FQNNGV. V was shortened by 4 bases and J by 7 bases, with 15 bases between the two germline ends. CDR3 region: CASSSSPGGNTQYF. CDR3 coding DNA: TGTGCCAGCAGCTCTAGCCCCGGAGGGAATACGCAGTATTTT.

This clone was recorded once. This chain uses TRBV27 with TRBJ2-7; a possible D gene is TRBD2 (6 bases). Trimming took 2 bases from V and 2 from J, leaving 10 bases between them. Germline assignment: CDR1 MNHEY and CDR2 SMNVEV (reference sequence). This CDR3 contains 14 residues. In nucleotides, the CDR3 is TGTGCCAGCAGTTTACGACTAGGCCCCTACGAGCAGTACTTC. This translates into CASSLRLGPYEQYF.

V gene TRBV6-5 combines with J gene TRBJ1-2; no clear D gene. Germline V gene sequence: CDR1 MNHEY, CDR2 SVGAGI. This CDR3 region has 13 residues. The V gene lost 2 bases and the J gene lost 4 bases, with 8 bases spanning the gap. Here the CDR3 DNA reads TGTGCCAGCAGTTACCCCGAAGCCTATGGCTACACCTTC. It translates to CASSYPEAYGYTF.

The chain joins TRBV9 to TRBJ2-2; possible D gene TRBD1, 5 bases. The CDR3 runs 14 residues. From germline, CDR1 is SGDLS and CDR2 YYNGEE. V shed 4 bases and J shed 3 bases, with 10 bases lying between them. Here the CDR3 DNA reads TGTGCCAGCAGCACCGACAGAGACACCGGGGAGCTGTTTTTT. Amino acid sequence: CASSTDRDTGELFF.

V usage is TRBV6-5 and J usage is TRBJ1-2, with unresolved D. The CDR3 consists of 15 residues. Germline CDR1 and CDR2: MNHEY and SVGAGI. Trimming stripped 7 bases from V and 0 bases from J, with 15 bases between. The CDR3 protein is CASTSPWQSNYGYTF. In nucleotides, the CDR3 is TGTGCCAGCACTTCCCCGTGGCAATCTAACTATGGCTACACCTTC.

The table lists this clone with a few counts. The chain couples TRBV18 to TRBJ2-1, with TRBD2 as a possible D gene (7 bases). The germline CDR1 and CDR2 sequences are KGHSH and LQKENI. The CDR3 has 16 residues. V lost 6 bases and J lost 8, with 23 bases in between. CDR3 region: CASSATGAGEQDEQFF. As DNA, the CDR3 is TGTGCCAGCTCCGCGACGGGGGCGGGAGAGCAAGATGAGCAGTTCTTC.

This clone was seen more than once but under ten times. The chain uses TRBV7-9 and TRBJ1-5, with 9 bases lining up with TRBD1. V shed 5 bases, J shed 4 bases, and the junction held 3 bases outside the gene matches. The CDR3 extends over 14 amino acids. Germline V gene sequence: CDR1 SEHNR, CDR2 FQNEAQ (reference sequence). The CDR3 is CASSPGTGNQPQHF. The CDR3 DNA sequence: TGTGCCAGCAGCCCCGGGACAGGGAATCAGCCCCAGCATTTT.

In this sample, this clone turned up many times. The chain links TRBV9 to TRBJ2-7, with 12 bases that match TRBD2. Germline V lookup: CDR1 SGDLS, CDR2 YYNGEE. The ends lost 3 bases at V and 3 bases at J; junction bases unmatched: 1. The CDR3 is made up of 14 amino acids. The CDR3, as DNA: TGTGCCAGCAGCGCGACTAGCGGGAGCTACGAGCAGTACTTC. Its translation is CASSATSGSYEQYF.

The chain recombines TRBV15 with TRBJ2-4; 7 positions agree with TRBD2. Trimming at V came to 0 bases and at J to 14 bases, leaving 16 bases not matched to a gene. The CDR3 is 16 amino acids. From germline, CDR1 is LNHNV and CDR2 YYDKDF (reference sequence). The DNA for the CDR3 is TGTGCCACCAGCAGAGATTATCGCGGGAGCGGCGAAAAGGAGTACTTC. Amino acid sequence: CATSRDYRGSGEKEYF.